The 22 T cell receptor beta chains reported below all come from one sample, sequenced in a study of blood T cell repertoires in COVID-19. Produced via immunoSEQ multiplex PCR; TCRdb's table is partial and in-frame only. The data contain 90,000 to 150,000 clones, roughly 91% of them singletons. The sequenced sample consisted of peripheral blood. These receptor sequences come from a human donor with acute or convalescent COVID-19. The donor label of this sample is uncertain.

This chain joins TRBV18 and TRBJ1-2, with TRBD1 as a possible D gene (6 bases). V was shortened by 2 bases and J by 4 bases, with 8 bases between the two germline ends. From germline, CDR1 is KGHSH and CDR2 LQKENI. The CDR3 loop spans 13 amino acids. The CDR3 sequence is CASSPGQIYGYTF. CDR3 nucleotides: TGTGCCAGCTCACCAGGACAGATCTATGGCTACACCTTC.

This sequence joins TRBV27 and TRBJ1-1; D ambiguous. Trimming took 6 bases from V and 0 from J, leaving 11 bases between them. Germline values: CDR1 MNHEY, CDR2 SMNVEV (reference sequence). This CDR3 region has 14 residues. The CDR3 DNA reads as TGTGCCAGCAGGGAGGGCGGCATGAACACTGAAGCTTTCTTT. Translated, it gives CASREGGMNTEAFF.

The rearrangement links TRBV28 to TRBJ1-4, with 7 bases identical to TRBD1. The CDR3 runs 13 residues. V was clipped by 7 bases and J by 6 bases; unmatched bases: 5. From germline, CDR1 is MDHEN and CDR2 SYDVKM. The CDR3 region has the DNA TGTGCCAGCAAAGGGACAGAACATGAAAAACTGTTTTTT. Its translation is CASKGTEHEKLFF.

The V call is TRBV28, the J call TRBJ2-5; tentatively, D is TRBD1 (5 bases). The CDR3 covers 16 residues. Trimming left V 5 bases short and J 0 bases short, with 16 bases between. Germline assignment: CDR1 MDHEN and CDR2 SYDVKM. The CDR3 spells CASSTKVKGHQETQYF. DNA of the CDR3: TGTGCCAGCAGTACCAAGGTTAAGGGGCACCAAGAGACCCAGTACTTC.

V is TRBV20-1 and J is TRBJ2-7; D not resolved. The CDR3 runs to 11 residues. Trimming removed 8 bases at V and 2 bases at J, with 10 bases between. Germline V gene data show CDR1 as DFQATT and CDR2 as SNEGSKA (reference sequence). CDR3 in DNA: TGCAGTCTATTCAGGACCTACGAGCAGTACTTC. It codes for CSLFRTYEQYF.

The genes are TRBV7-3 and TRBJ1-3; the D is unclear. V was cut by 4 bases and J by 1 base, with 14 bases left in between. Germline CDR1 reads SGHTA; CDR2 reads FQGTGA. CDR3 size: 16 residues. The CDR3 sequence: CASSSSPRTSGNTIYF. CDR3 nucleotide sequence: TGTGCCAGCAGCTCTTCACCCCGGACTTCTGGAAACACCATATATTTT.

CDR3 bases: TGTGCCAGCAGTTCCTTATTCTCACCCCTCCACTTT. Its protein is CASSSLFSPLHF. The chain carries TRBV28 and TRBJ1-6; no definite D call. CDR1 and CDR2 from the germline V gene are MDHEN and SYDVKM. The CDR3 is 12 residues long. Trimming removed 4 bases at V and 10 bases at J, with 8 bases between.

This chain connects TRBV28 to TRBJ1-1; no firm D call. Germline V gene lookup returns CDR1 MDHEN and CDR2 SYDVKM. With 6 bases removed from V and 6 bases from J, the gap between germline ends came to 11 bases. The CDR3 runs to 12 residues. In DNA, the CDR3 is TGTGCCAGCAGCCCTCCTTGGCCTGAAGCTTTCTTT. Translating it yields CASSPPWPEAFF.

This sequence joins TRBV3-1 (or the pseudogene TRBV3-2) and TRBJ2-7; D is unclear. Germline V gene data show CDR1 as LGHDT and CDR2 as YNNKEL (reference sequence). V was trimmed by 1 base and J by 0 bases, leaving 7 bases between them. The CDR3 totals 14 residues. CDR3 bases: TGTGCCAGCAGCCAAGGCCGGAGCTCCTACGAGCAGTACTTC. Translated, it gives CASSQGRSSYEQYF.

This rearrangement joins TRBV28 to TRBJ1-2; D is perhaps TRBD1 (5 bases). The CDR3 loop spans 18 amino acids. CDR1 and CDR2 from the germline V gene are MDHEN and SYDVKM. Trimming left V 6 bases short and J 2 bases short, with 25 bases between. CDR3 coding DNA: TGTGCCAGCAGACGGAACGGGGCGGGGAAGGGTGTCAACTATGGCTACACCTTC. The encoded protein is CASRRNGAGKGVNYGYTF.

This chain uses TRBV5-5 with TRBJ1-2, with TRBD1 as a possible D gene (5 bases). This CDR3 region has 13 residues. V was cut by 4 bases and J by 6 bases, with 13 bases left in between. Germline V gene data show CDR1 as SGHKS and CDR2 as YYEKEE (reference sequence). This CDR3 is CASSPVGGNGYTF. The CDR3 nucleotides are TGTGCCAGCAGCCCGGTGGGGGGAAATGGCTACACCTTC.

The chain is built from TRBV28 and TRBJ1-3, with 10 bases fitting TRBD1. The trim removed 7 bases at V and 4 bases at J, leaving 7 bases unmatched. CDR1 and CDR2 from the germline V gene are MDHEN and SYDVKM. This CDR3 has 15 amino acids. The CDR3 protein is CASNAGTGEGNTIYF. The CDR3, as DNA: TGTGCCAGCAACGCCGGGACAGGGGAGGGAAACACCATATATTTT. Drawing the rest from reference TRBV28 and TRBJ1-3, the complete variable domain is DVKVTQSSRYLVKRTGEKVFLECVQDMDHENMFWYRQDPGLGLRLIYFSYDVKMKEKGDIPEGYSVSREKKERFSLILESASTNQTSMYLCASNAGTGEGNTIYFGEGSWLTVV.

Written as DNA, the CDR3 is TGTGCCAGCAGTTACGAACTAGCGGGAGAGACCCAGTACTTC. Translating it yields CASSYELAGETQYF. This chain uses TRBV6-5 with TRBJ2-5; 9 bases match TRBD2. V gave up 2 bases and J gave up 4 bases; unmatched junction bases: 2. This CDR3 is built from 14 residues. In germline, CDR1 is MNHEY, CDR2 SVGAGI.

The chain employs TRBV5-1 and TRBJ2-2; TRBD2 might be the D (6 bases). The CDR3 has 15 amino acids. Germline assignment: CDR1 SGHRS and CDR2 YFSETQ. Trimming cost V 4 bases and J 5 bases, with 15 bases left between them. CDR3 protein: CASSRAGTFTGELFF. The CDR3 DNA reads TGCGCCAGCAGCAGGGCCGGGACTTTTACCGGGGAGCTGTTTTTT.

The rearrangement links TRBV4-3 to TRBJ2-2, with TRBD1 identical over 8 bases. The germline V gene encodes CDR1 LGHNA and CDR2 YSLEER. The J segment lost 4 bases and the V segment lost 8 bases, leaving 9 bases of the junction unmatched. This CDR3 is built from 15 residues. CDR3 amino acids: CASPAPGGSTGELFF. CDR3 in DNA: TGCGCCAGCCCCGCCCCAGGGGGCAGCACCGGGGAGCTGTTTTTT.

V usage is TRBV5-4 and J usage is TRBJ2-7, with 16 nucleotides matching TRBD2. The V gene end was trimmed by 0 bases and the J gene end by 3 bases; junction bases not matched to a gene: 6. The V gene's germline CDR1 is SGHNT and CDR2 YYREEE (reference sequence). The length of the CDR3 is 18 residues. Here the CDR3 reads CASSLAPGLAGGLYEQYF. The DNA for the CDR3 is TGTGCCAGCAGCTTGGCCCCGGGACTAGCGGGAGGGCTCTACGAGCAGTACTTC.

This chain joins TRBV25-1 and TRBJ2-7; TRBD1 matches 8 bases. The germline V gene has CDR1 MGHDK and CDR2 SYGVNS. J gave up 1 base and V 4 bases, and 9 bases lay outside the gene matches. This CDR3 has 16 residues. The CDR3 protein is CASSAPRGRRSYEQYF. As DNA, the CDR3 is TGTGCCAGCAGTGCCCCCAGGGGGCGACGGTCCTACGAGCAGTACTTC.

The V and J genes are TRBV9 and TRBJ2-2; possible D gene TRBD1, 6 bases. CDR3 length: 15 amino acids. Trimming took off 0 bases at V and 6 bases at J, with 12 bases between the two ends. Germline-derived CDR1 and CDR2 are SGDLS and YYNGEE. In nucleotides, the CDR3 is TGTGCCAGCAGCGTAGGGCAGGGGTATTCCGGGGAGCTGTTTTTT. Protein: CASSVGQGYSGELFF. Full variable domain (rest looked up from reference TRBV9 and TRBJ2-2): DSGVTQTPKHLITATGQRVTLRCSPRSGDLSVYWYQQSLDQGLQFLIQYYNGEERAKGNILERFSAQQFPDLHSELNLSSLELGDSALYFCASSVGQGYSGELFFGEGSRLTVL.

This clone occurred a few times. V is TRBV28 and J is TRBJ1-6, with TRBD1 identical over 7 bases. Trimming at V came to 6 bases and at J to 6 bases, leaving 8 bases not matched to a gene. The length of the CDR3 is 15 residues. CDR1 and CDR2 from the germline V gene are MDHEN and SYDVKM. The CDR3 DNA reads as TGTGCCAGCAGAGAACCGGGACAGAGTAATTCACCCCTCCACTTT. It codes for CASREPGQSNSPLHF.

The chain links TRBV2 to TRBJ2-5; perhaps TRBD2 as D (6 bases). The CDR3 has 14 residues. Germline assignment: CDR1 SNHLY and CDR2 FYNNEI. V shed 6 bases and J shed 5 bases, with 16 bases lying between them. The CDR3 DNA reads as TGTGCCAGCAGAGAGACTAGAGGTGGTGAGACCCAGTACTTC. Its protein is CASRETRGGETQYF.

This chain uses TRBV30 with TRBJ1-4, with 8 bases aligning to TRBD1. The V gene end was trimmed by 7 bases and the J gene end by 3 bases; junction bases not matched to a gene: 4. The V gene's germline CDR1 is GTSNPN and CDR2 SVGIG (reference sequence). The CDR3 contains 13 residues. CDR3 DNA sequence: TGTGCCTTACTGACAGGGGCTAATGAAAAACTGTTTTTT. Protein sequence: CALLTGANEKLFF.

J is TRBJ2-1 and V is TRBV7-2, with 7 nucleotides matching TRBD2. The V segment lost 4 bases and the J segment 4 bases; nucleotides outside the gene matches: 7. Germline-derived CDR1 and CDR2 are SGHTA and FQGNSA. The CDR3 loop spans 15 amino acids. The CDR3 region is CASSWASGPYNEQFF. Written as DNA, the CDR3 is TGTGCCAGCAGCTGGGCTAGCGGACCATACAATGAGCAGTTCTTC.